One TCR beta chain is described in this entry. Its antigen is not known. CDR3 length: 15 residues. CDR1 and CDR2 (germline): MRHNA, SNTAGT. V trimming: 6 bases; J trimming: 4 bases; junction bases outside the gene matches: 6. The data originate from a study of cytomegalovirus exposure and HLA in healthy donors. Broader study findings: Associated with cytomegalovirus, according to the listing, were about 160 TCR beta chains. Generally TCR sequences proved uncommon, though certain public TCRs appeared in numerous donors. According to reports, the classifier identified cytomegalovirus status with high specificity and sensitivity.

Using immunoSEQ multiplex PCR, the repertoire was profiled, and TCRdb retains in-frame clones only, with some absent. The table records 100,000 to 150,000 clones, about 91% of them present only once. The receptor's source is a woman between 18 and 30 years old in good health and CMV-seronegative. The genes are TRBV6-4 and TRBJ2-1; TRBD1 matches at 10 bases. The source material was PBMCs. Here the CDR3 reads CASSSGTGDYNEQFF. The DNA of the CDR3 is TGTGCCAGCAGCTCCGGGACAGGGGATTACAATGAGCAGTTCTTC.